The rows below give T cell receptor beta chains drawn from one sample of a study of human T cells and chemical hapten exposure. TCRdb processed the RACE reads anew with MiXCR; each CDR3 protein has one entry. The sample contains 80,000 to 95,000 distinct CDR3 sequences, 8% to 13% of which appear only once. The sequencing used whole blood, collected in connection with sensitization to the hapten diphenylcyclopropenone (DPC). All receptors derive from a man in his forties with alopecia areata. Some clones in this sample may be carry-over from other donors' samples. Each CDR3 is given with its conserved first and last residue. Fields, in order: V gene, clone size, D gene, CDR3 length, J gene, CDR3 protein, CDR3 DNA. A D gene is named only where the DNA matches it firmly. For some rows the clone size is stated as once, few or many, or as a class when expanded; others skip it.

V gene: TRBV4-2
clone size: few
D gene: NA
CDR3 length: 14
J gene: TRBJ2-3
CDR3 protein: CASSRDQLVDTQYF
CDR3 DNA: TGTGCCAGCAGCCGGGACCAGCTTGTAGATACGCAGTATTTT

V gene: TRBV20-1
clone size: NA
D gene: TRBD1
CDR3 length: 17
J gene: TRBJ2-6
CDR3 protein: CSATQGQGAPGANVLTF
CDR3 DNA: TGCAGTGCTACCCAGGGACAGGGGGCGCCTGGGGCCAACGTCCTGACTTTC

V gene: TRBV6-5
clone size: many
D gene: TRBD2
CDR3 length: 15
J gene: TRBJ2-5
CDR3 protein: CASSYTAGVEETQYF
CDR3 DNA: TGTGCCAGCAGTTACACTGCGGGAGTTGAAGAGACCCAGTACTTC

V gene: TRBV7-9
clone size: NA
D gene: NA
CDR3 length: 17
J gene: TRBJ2-6
CDR3 protein: CASSPFDTRYGANVLTF
CDR3 DNA: TGTGCCAGCAGCCCATTCGACACGCGCTATGGGGCCAACGTCCTGACTTTC

V gene: TRBV28
clone size: NA
D gene: NA
CDR3 length: 14
J gene: TRBJ1-1
CDR3 protein: CASSSNPGRGGAFF
CDR3 DNA: TGTGCCAGCAGTTCAAATCCGGGACGGGGGGGAGCTTTCTTT

V gene: TRBV7-2
clone size: many
D gene: TRBD1
CDR3 length: 16
J gene: TRBJ1-2
CDR3 protein: CASSNTNNRGRYGYTF
CDR3 DNA: TGTGCCAGCAGCAACACGAACAACAGGGGACGTTATGGCTACACCTTC

V gene: TRBV7-2
clone size: few
D gene: NA
CDR3 length: 15
J gene: TRBJ1-1
CDR3 protein: CASSSRQVQSTEAFF
CDR3 DNA: TGTGCCAGCAGCTCGAGACAGGTTCAGAGCACTGAAGCTTTCTTT

V gene: TRBV9
clone size: many
D gene: NA
CDR3 length: 15
J gene: TRBJ2-3
CDR3 protein: CASSVFRDPTDTQYF
CDR3 DNA: TGTGCCAGCAGCGTATTTAGGGACCCCACAGATACGCAGTATTTT

V gene: TRBV10-3
clone size: NA
D gene: NA
CDR3 length: 13
J gene: TRBJ2-1
CDR3 protein: CAISGGTFGEQFF
CDR3 DNA: TGTGCCATCAGTGGCGGGACTTTCGGTGAGCAGTTCTTC

V gene: TRBV6-2/TRBV6-3
clone size: NA
D gene: NA
CDR3 length: 16
J gene: TRBJ2-3
CDR3 protein: CASSDPGPRGPDTQYF
CDR3 DNA: TGTGCCAGCAGTGACCCTGGACCGAGAGGGCCAGATACGCAGTATTTT

V gene: TRBV3-1
clone size: NA
D gene: TRBD1
CDR3 length: 14
J gene: TRBJ2-1
CDR3 protein: CASSWGQGYNEQFF
CDR3 DNA: TGTGCCAGCAGTTGGGGACAGGGTTACAATGAGCAGTTCTTC

V gene: TRBV12-3/TRBV12-4
clone size: few
D gene: NA
CDR3 length: 13
J gene: TRBJ2-7
CDR3 protein: CASSLNGKDEQYF
CDR3 DNA: TGTGCCAGCAGCCTTAACGGGAAGGACGAGCAGTACTTC

V gene: TRBV7-3
clone size: few
D gene: NA
CDR3 length: 14
J gene: TRBJ1-6
CDR3 protein: CASSSAAYNSPLHF
CDR3 DNA: TGTGCCAGCAGCTCCGCAGCCTATAATTCACCCCTCCACTTT

V gene: TRBV9
clone size: few
D gene: TRBD2
CDR3 length: 18
J gene: TRBJ2-3
CDR3 protein: CASSGNTGTSGSTDTQYF
CDR3 DNA: TGTGCCAGCAGCGGTAACACCGGGACTAGCGGTAGCACAGATACGCAGTATTTT

V gene: TRBV2
clone size: many
D gene: TRBD2
CDR3 length: 16
J gene: TRBJ2-1
CDR3 protein: CASSAETSGIRNEQFF
CDR3 DNA: TGTGCCAGCAGTGCGGAGACTAGCGGGATACGGAATGAGCAGTTCTTC

V gene: TRBV7-2
clone size: few
D gene: NA
CDR3 length: 15
J gene: TRBJ2-6
CDR3 protein: CASSTLPSGANVLTF
CDR3 DNA: TGTGCCAGCAGCACCCTCCCGTCTGGGGCCAACGTCCTGACTTTC

V gene: TRBV28
clone size: few
D gene: NA
CDR3 length: 14
J gene: TRBJ1-4
CDR3 protein: CASSKHVDNEKLFF
CDR3 DNA: TGTGCCAGCAGCAAACACGTCGATAATGAAAAACTGTTTTTT

V gene: TRBV6-1
clone size: few
D gene: NA
CDR3 length: 14
J gene: TRBJ1-6
CDR3 protein: CASSGIRANSPLHF
CDR3 DNA: TGTGCCAGCAGCGGGATCAGGGCTAATTCACCCCTCCACTTT

V gene: TRBV9
clone size: many
D gene: NA
CDR3 length: 15
J gene: TRBJ1-4
CDR3 protein: CASSVGVATNEKLFF
CDR3 DNA: TGTGCCAGCAGCGTAGGAGTTGCAACTAATGAAAAACTGTTTTTT

V gene: TRBV4-3
clone size: NA
D gene: TRBD2
CDR3 length: 17
J gene: TRBJ2-3
CDR3 protein: CASSQDGLAGFTDTQYF
CDR3 DNA: TGCGCCAGCAGCCAAGATGGCCTAGCGGGATTCACAGATACGCAGTATTTT

V gene: TRBV7-2
clone size: few
D gene: TRBD2
CDR3 length: 16
J gene: TRBJ2-3
CDR3 protein: CASSAGLAGGPDTQYF
CDR3 DNA: TGTGCCAGCAGCGCGGGACTAGCGGGGGGCCCAGATACGCAGTATTTT

V gene: TRBV6-6
clone size: NA
D gene: TRBD1
CDR3 length: 16
J gene: TRBJ2-1
CDR3 protein: CASSYDGGQGSNEQFF
CDR3 DNA: TGTGCCAGCAGTTACGACGGGGGACAGGGATCCAATGAGCAGTTCTTC

V gene: TRBV6-2/TRBV6-3
clone size: NA
D gene: NA
CDR3 length: 16
J gene: TRBJ2-4
CDR3 protein: CASSYSASAAKNIQYF
CDR3 DNA: TGTGCCAGCAGTTACTCAGCTAGCGCAGCCAAAAACATTCAGTACTTC

V gene: TRBV7-9
clone size: many
D gene: NA
CDR3 length: 16
J gene: TRBJ1-4
CDR3 protein: CASSLRAGGRTEKLFF
CDR3 DNA: TGTGCCAGCAGCTTACGGGCCGGGGGTAGGACTGAAAAACTGTTTTTT

V gene: TRBV5-1
clone size: few
D gene: NA
CDR3 length: 15
J gene: TRBJ2-5
CDR3 protein: CASTHPRNSQETQYF
CDR3 DNA: TGCGCCAGCACCCACCCCCGTAACTCACAAGAGACCCAGTACTTC

V gene: TRBV20-1
clone size: NA
D gene: TRBD2
CDR3 length: 14
J gene: TRBJ2-3
CDR3 protein: CSAPEAGRADTQYF
CDR3 DNA: TGCAGTGCCCCGGAGGCGGGGAGGGCAGATACGCAGTATTTT

V gene: TRBV28
clone size: NA
D gene: NA
CDR3 length: 14
J gene: TRBJ1-5
CDR3 protein: CASSLIGPGQPQHF
CDR3 DNA: TGTGCCAGCAGTTTAATCGGGCCAGGTCAGCCCCAGCATTTT

V gene: TRBV12-3/TRBV12-4
clone size: few
D gene: NA
CDR3 length: 10
J gene: TRBJ2-5
CDR3 protein: CASRGETQYF
CDR3 DNA: TGTGCCAGCAGGGGAGAGACCCAGTACTTC

V gene: TRBV6-5
clone size: NA
D gene: NA
CDR3 length: 13
J gene: TRBJ2-1
CDR3 protein: CASSRGRIYEQFF
CDR3 DNA: TGTGCCAGCAGCAGGGGTCGTATCTATGAGCAGTTCTTC

V gene: TRBV5-1
clone size: NA
D gene: NA
CDR3 length: 15
J gene: TRBJ2-7
CDR3 protein: CASSLYSNPSNEQYF
CDR3 DNA: TGCGCCAGCAGCTTGTACAGCAACCCCTCCAACGAGCAGTACTTC

V gene: TRBV4-2
clone size: NA
D gene: NA
CDR3 length: 16
J gene: TRBJ2-7
CDR3 protein: CASSQDLSGFSYEQYF
CDR3 DNA: TGTGCCAGCAGCCAAGATCTATCAGGGTTTTCTTACGAGCAGTACTTC

V gene: TRBV28
clone size: few
D gene: TRBD1
CDR3 length: 16
J gene: TRBJ1-1
CDR3 protein: CASSLPPGRGGTEAFF
CDR3 DNA: TGTGCCAGCAGTTTACCCCCGGGCAGGGGGGGCACTGAAGCTTTCTTT

V gene: TRBV7-9
clone size: few
D gene: NA
CDR3 length: 15
J gene: TRBJ2-1
CDR3 protein: CASSSPWTWTDEQFF
CDR3 DNA: TGTGCCAGCAGCTCCCCGTGGACTTGGACCGATGAGCAGTTCTTC

V gene: TRBV12-3/TRBV12-4
clone size: NA
D gene: TRBD2
CDR3 length: 17
J gene: TRBJ2-3
CDR3 protein: CASSLALGGRAPDTQYF
CDR3 DNA: TGTGCCAGCAGTTTAGCGCTGGGCGGGAGGGCCCCAGATACGCAGTATTTT

V gene: TRBV2
clone size: NA
D gene: NA
CDR3 length: 14
J gene: TRBJ2-4
CDR3 protein: CASNPTVAKNIQYF
CDR3 DNA: TGTGCCAGCAACCCGACAGTAGCCAAAAACATTCAGTACTTC

V gene: TRBV7-8
clone size: NA
D gene: TRBD1
CDR3 length: 13
J gene: TRBJ2-7
CDR3 protein: CASSPKDRDKQYF
CDR3 DNA: TGTGCCAGCAGCCCGAAGGACAGGGACAAGCAGTACTTC

V gene: TRBV29-1
clone size: NA
D gene: NA
CDR3 length: 14
J gene: TRBJ2-5
CDR3 protein: CSALRASAQETQYF
CDR3 DNA: TGCAGCGCCCTCCGCGCTAGCGCGCAAGAGACCCAGTACTTC

V gene: TRBV30
clone size: few
D gene: NA
CDR3 length: 13
J gene: TRBJ2-1
CDR3 protein: CAWRKGAYNEQFF
CDR3 DNA: TGTGCCTGGCGTAAGGGCGCCTACAATGAGCAGTTCTTC

V gene: TRBV4-3
clone size: few
D gene: NA
CDR3 length: 15
J gene: TRBJ1-1
CDR3 protein: CASSQGVGGGTEAFF
CDR3 DNA: TGCGCCAGCAGCCAAGGTGTTGGCGGAGGGACTGAAGCTTTCTTT

V gene: TRBV6-1
clone size: few
D gene: TRBD2
CDR3 length: 15
J gene: TRBJ2-1
CDR3 protein: CASSGVAGRVDEQFF
CDR3 DNA: TGTGCCAGCAGTGGTGTGGCCGGGAGGGTGGATGAGCAGTTCTTC

V gene: TRBV7-2
clone size: NA
D gene: TRBD2
CDR3 length: 17
J gene: TRBJ2-3
CDR3 protein: CASSRGTSGRWTDTQYF
CDR3 DNA: TGTGCCAGCAGCAGAGGGACTAGCGGGAGATGGACAGATACGCAGTATTTT

V gene: TRBV5-6
clone size: NA
D gene: TRBD2
CDR3 length: 16
J gene: TRBJ2-1
CDR3 protein: CASSFLREGGSNEQFF
CDR3 DNA: TGTGCCAGCAGCTTCCTGCGGGAGGGGGGGTCGAATGAGCAGTTCTTC

V gene: TRBV25-1
clone size: few
D gene: TRBD1
CDR3 length: 17
J gene: TRBJ2-2
CDR3 protein: CASSPSRTGKVAGELFF
CDR3 DNA: TGTGCCAGCAGTCCCTCTAGGACAGGGAAAGTCGCCGGGGAGCTGTTTTTT

V gene: TRBV4-3
clone size: NA
D gene: NA
CDR3 length: 13
J gene: TRBJ2-7
CDR3 protein: CASSPWPSYEQYF
CDR3 DNA: TGCGCCAGCAGCCCGTGGCCCTCCTACGAGCAGTACTTC

V gene: TRBV6-6
clone size: many
D gene: NA
CDR3 length: 17
J gene: TRBJ1-6
CDR3 protein: CASSYHTGSSYNSPLHF
CDR3 DNA: TGTGCCAGCAGTTACCACACAGGGAGCTCCTATAATTCACCCCTCCACTTT

V gene: TRBV6-5
clone size: NA
D gene: NA
CDR3 length: 14
J gene: TRBJ2-7
CDR3 protein: CASSPGLMGYEQYF
CDR3 DNA: TGTGCCAGCAGCCCTGGACTGATGGGATACGAGCAGTACTTC

V gene: TRBV6-5
clone size: NA
D gene: NA
CDR3 length: 15
J gene: TRBJ1-2
CDR3 protein: CASSYGTEKNYGYTF
CDR3 DNA: TGTGCCAGCAGTTACGGAACAGAGAAAAACTATGGCTACACCTTC